The T cell receptor beta chain described here comes from a study of T cells in Graves' hyperthyroidism and ophthalmopathy. Study-wide results and limits: Clonotypes that were expanded in thyroid above 0.001 mostly appeared in blood too.

Calling Graves' hyperthyroidism stable meant ophthalmopathy did not progress within 18 months. Exclusion of patients followed from uncontrolled infection, other autoimmune disease, pregnancy or lactation. Approximately 9.3 ml of fresh peripheral blood supplied the PBMCs. RNA transcripts served as the template for amplifying TCR beta CDR3 regions. First-round RT-PCR targeting the TCR CDR3 was performed with the HTBI primer set. TCRdb independently ran MiXCR on the multiplex PCR reads; one entry per CDR3 protein. Here the sample spans hundreds of thousands of distinct CDR3 sequences, less than 15% being singletons. This clonotype was observed a handful of times. Its antigen is unknown. CDR1 is SGHRS and CDR2 is YFSETQ in the germline V gene. There are 16 residues in the CDR3. With 1 base clipped from V and 0 bases from J, the junction kept 4 bases outside the gene matches.

This chain joins TRBV5-1 and TRBJ2-7; 10 positions agree with TRBD1. This clonotype was sampled from a woman between 18 and 29 years old with Graves' hyperthyroidism. Source material: blood. The chain's CDR3 is CASSLRDRGPSYEQYF. The CDR3 region has the DNA TGCGCCAGCAGCTTGAGGGACAGGGGCCCCTCCTACGAGCAGTACTTC.